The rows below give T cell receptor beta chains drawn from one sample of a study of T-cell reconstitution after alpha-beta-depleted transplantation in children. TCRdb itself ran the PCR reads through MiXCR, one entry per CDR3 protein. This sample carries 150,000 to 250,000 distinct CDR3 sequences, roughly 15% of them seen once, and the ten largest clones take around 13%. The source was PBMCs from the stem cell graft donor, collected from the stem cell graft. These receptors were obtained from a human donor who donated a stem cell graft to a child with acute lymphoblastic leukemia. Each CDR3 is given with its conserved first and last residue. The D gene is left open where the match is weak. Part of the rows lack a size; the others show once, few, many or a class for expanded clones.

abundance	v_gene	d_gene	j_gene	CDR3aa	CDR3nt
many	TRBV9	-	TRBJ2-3	CASSAYGRTDTQYF	TGTGCCAGCAGCGCTTACGGGAGAACAGATACGCAGTATTTT
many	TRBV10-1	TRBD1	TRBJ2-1	CASTDAGTGLNEQFF	TGCGCCAGCACTGATGCCGGGACAGGGCTTAATGAGCAGTTCTTC
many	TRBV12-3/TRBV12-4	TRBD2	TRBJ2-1	CASSLLAGESEQFF	TGTGCCAGCAGTTTACTAGCGGGAGAGAGTGAGCAGTTCTTC
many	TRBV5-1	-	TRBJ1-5	CASSLGHPNQPQHF	TGCGCCAGCAGCCTGGGACACCCCAATCAGCCCCAGCATTTT
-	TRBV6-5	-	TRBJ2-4	CASSSKGFIAKNIQYF	TGTGCCAGCAGTTCGAAGGGATTTATAGCCAAAAACATTCAGTACTTC
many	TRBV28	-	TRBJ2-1	CATIDRSSYNEQFF	TGTGCCACCATAGACAGGAGCTCCTACAATGAGCAGTTCTTC
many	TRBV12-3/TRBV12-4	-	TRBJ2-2	CASRRQGELFF	TGTGCCAGCAGAAGACAGGGGGAGCTGTTTTTT
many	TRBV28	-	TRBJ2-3	CASINTDTQYF	TGTGCCAGCATCAACACAGATACGCAGTATTTT
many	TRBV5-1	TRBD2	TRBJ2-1	CASSFREGEQFF	TGCGCCAGCAGCTTCAGGGAGGGGGAGCAGTTCTTC
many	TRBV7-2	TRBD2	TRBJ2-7	CASSLAASGSYEQYF	TGTGCCAGCAGCTTAGCTGCTAGCGGGTCCTACGAGCAGTACTTC
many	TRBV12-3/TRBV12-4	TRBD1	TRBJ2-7	CASTQGAGEQYF	TGTGCCAGCACCCAGGGGGCGGGGGAGCAGTACTTC
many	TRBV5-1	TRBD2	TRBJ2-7	CASSPDKGLAGVYEQYF	TGCGCCAGCAGCCCGGATAAGGGACTAGCGGGGGTCTACGAGCAGTACTTC
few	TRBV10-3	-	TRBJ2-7	CAISSEVELEQYF	TGTGCCATCAGCTCGGAGGTAGAACTCGAGCAGTACTTC
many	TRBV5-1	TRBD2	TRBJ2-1	CASSSTSGRNNEQFF	TGCGCCAGCAGCTCGACTAGCGGGAGAAACAATGAGCAGTTCTTC
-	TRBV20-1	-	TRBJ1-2	CSGGWAGYSGYTF	TGCAGTGGCGGGTGGGCAGGGTATTCTGGCTACACCTTC
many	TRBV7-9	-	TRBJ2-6	CASSFPGKGANVLTF	TGTGCCAGCAGCTTCCCAGGCAAGGGGGCCAACGTCCTGACTTTC
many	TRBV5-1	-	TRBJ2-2	CASSLSGQNTGELFF	TGCGCCAGCAGCTTGAGCGGGCAAAACACCGGGGAGCTGTTTTTT
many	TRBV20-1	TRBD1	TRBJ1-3	CSATTGVSGNTIYF	TGCAGTGCTACAACAGGGGTCTCTGGAAACACCATATATTTT
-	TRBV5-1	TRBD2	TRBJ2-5	CASSQLAGGPETQYF	TGCGCCAGCAGCCAACTAGCGGGAGGGCCGGAGACCCAGTACTTC
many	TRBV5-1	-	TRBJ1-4	CASSSSATNEKLFF	TGCGCCAGCAGCTCGTCTGCAACTAATGAAAAACTGTTTTTT
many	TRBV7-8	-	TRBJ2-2	CASTFSRNTGELFF	TGTGCCAGCACCTTTTCGAGGAACACCGGGGAGCTGTTTTTT
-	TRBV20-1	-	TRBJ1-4	CSASPRGVNEKLFF	TGCAGTGCTAGCCCTAGGGGGGTTAATGAAAAACTGTTTTTT
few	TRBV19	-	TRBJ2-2	CASSSEVLEGAGELFF	TGTGCCAGTAGTTCGGAAGTCCTAGAGGGGGCCGGGGAGCTGTTTTTT
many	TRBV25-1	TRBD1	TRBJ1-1	CASRDRVNTEAFF	TGTGCCAGTAGAGACAGGGTCAACACTGAAGCTTTCTTT
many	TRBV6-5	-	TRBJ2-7	CASSYSRVLSYEQYF	TGTGCCAGCAGTTACTCGAGGGTCCTCTCCTACGAGCAGTACTTC
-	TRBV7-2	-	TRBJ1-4	CASSRGNQNEKLFF	TGTGCCAGCAGTCGGGGGAATCAAAATGAAAAACTGTTTTTT
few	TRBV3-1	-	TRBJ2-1	CASSQDYLLPYNEQFF	TGTGCCAGCAGCCAAGATTACTTACTACCCTACAATGAGCAGTTCTTC